This is a list of T cell receptor beta chains from one sample in a study of technical replicates of blood from a few donors. Profiled with immunoSEQ multiplex PCR; TCRdb holds only in-frame clones, not every one. The data show about 95,000 clones, roughly 95% seen once. The specimen was T cells isolated from PBMCs. Receptors were obtained from a human donor in good health. CDR3s include the opening cysteine and the closing phenylalanine or tryptophan. Each record gives: CDR3 DNA, CDR3 protein, D gene, clone size, J gene, V gene, CDR3 length. The D gene is left open where the match is weak. For some rows the clone size is stated as once, few or many, or as a class when expanded; others skip it.

cdr3_nt: TGTGCCAGCAGCGCCCAGGGCGGGAGGGATGAGCAGTTCTTC
cdr3_aa: CASSAQGGRDEQFF
d_call: TRBD2
clone_size: .
j_call: TRBJ2-1
v_call: TRBV9
cdr3_length: 14

cdr3_nt: TGTGCCAGCTCACCGGGACTAGCGGGAGCCGAGCAGTACTTC
cdr3_aa: CASSPGLAGAEQYF
d_call: TRBD2
clone_size: .
j_call: TRBJ2-7
v_call: TRBV18
cdr3_length: 14

cdr3_nt: TGTGCCTGGAGTGCCCTGGTCAGGGGTTACACCTTC
cdr3_aa: CAWSALVRGYTF
d_call: .
clone_size: .
j_call: TRBJ1-2
v_call: TRBV30
cdr3_length: 12

cdr3_nt: TGTGCCAGCAGCGTAGCGGGAGTCTACGAGCAGTACTTC
cdr3_aa: CASSVAGVYEQYF
d_call: TRBD2
clone_size: once
j_call: TRBJ2-7
v_call: TRBV27
cdr3_length: 13

cdr3_nt: TGCGCCAGCAGCCAAGCTTATAGCACAGATACGCAGTATTTT
cdr3_aa: CASSQAYSTDTQYF
d_call: .
clone_size: .
j_call: TRBJ2-3
v_call: TRBV4-1
cdr3_length: 14

cdr3_nt: TGTGCCAGCAGCCCCCCTCGCGCCACCTACAATGAGCAGTTCTTC
cdr3_aa: CASSPPRATYNEQFF
d_call: .
clone_size: .
j_call: TRBJ2-1
v_call: TRBV7-9
cdr3_length: 15

cdr3_nt: TGTGCCAGCACCTTTGGGACAGGGAACTATGGCTACACCTTC
cdr3_aa: CASTFGTGNYGYTF
d_call: TRBD1
clone_size: .
j_call: TRBJ1-2
v_call: TRBV6-5
cdr3_length: 14

cdr3_nt: TGTGCCAGCGCCTACCGGGACAGGGAATACGAGCAGTACTTC
cdr3_aa: CASAYRDREYEQYF
d_call: TRBD1
clone_size: .
j_call: TRBJ2-7
v_call: TRBV4-2
cdr3_length: 14

cdr3_nt: TGTGCCAGCAGTTTAACAGGGGGCTATGGCTACACCTTC
cdr3_aa: CASSLTGGYGYTF
d_call: TRBD1
clone_size: .
j_call: TRBJ1-2
v_call: TRBV27
cdr3_length: 13

cdr3_nt: TGTGCCAGCAGTGAAGACGTGGCGGGAGCCTACGAGCAGTACTTC
cdr3_aa: CASSEDVAGAYEQYF
d_call: TRBD2
clone_size: .
j_call: TRBJ2-7
v_call: TRBV6-1
cdr3_length: 15

cdr3_nt: TGTGCCAGCAGGCGGACAGAACTAAATGAAAAACTGTTTTTT
cdr3_aa: CASRRTELNEKLFF
d_call: .
clone_size: .
j_call: TRBJ1-4
v_call: TRBV7-8
cdr3_length: 14

cdr3_nt: TGTGCCAGCACCCTTCTACTGGCGGGATACCCCAATGAGCAGTTCTTC
cdr3_aa: CASTLLLAGYPNEQFF
d_call: .
clone_size: .
j_call: TRBJ2-1
v_call: TRBV5-5
cdr3_length: 16

cdr3_nt: TGTGCCAGCATTCCACAGGGATTCTACGAGCAGTACTTC
cdr3_aa: CASIPQGFYEQYF
d_call: .
clone_size: .
j_call: TRBJ2-7
v_call: TRBV2
cdr3_length: 13